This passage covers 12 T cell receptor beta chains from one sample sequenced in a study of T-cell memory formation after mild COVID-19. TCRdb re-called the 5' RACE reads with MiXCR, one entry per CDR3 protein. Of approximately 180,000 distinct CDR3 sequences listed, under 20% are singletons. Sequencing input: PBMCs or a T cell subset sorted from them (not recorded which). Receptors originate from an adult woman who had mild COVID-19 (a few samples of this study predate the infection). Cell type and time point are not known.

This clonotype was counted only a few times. This CDR3 reads CASSGGLAGARGNTGELFF. The CDR3 nucleotides are TGTGCCAGCAGTGGGGGACTAGCGGGAGCCCGAGGGAACACCGGGGAGCTGTTTTTT. The chain joins TRBV2 to TRBJ2-2, with 14 nucleotides matching TRBD2. Germline V gene sequence: CDR1 SNHLY, CDR2 FYNNEI. The CDR3 is 19 amino acids. V lost 4 bases and J lost 1; bases outside the gene matches: 8.

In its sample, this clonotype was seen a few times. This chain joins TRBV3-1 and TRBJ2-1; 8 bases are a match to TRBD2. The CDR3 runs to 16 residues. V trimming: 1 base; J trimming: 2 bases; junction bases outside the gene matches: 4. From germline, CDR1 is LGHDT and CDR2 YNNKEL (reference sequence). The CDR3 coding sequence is TGTGCCAGCAGCCAAGCGGAACTAGCGGCCTACAATGAGCAGTTCTTC. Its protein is CASSQAELAAYNEQFF.

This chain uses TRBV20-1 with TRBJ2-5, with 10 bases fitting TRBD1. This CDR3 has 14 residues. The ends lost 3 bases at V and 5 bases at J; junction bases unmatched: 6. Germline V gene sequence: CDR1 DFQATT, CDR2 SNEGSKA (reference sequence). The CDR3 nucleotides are TGCAGTGCTAGGGGACAGGGGTCAACGGAGACCCAGTACTTC. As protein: CSARGQGSTETQYF.

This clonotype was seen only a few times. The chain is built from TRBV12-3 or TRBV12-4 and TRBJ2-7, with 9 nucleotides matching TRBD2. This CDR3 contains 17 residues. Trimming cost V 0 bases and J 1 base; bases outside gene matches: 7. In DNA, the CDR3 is TGTGCCAGCAGTTTAGCTGCGGGAGGGCCACTATCCTACGAGCAGTACTTC. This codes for CASSLAAGGPLSYEQYF.

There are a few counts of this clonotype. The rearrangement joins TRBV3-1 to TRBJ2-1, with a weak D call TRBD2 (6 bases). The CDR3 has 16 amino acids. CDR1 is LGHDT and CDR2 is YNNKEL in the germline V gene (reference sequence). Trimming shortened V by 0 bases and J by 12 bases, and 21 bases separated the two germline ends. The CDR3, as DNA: TGTGCCAGCAGCCAAGAGCAGGTTGTCGGGAGTCGAGCGCAGTTCTTC. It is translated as CASSQEQVVGSRAQFF.

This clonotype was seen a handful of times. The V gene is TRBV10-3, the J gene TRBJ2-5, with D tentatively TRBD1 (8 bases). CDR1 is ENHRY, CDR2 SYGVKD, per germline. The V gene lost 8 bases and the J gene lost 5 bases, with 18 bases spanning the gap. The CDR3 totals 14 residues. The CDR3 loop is CAIQGAGDVETQYF. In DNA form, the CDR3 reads TGTGCCATCCAGGGGGCGGGAGACGTGGAGACCCAGTACTTC.

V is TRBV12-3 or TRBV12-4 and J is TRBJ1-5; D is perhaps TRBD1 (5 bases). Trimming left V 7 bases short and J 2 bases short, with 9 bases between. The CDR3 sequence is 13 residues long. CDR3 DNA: TGTGCCAGCATGGGGGACGGCAATCAGCCCCAGCATTTT. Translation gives CASMGDGNQPQHF.

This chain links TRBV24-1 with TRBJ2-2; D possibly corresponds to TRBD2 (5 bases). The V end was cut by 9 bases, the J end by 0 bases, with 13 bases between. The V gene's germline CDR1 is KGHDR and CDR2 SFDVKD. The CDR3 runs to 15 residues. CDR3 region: CATEIRTSNTGELFF. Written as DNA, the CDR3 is TGTGCCACCGAAATCCGGACTTCGAACACCGGGGAGCTGTTTTTT.

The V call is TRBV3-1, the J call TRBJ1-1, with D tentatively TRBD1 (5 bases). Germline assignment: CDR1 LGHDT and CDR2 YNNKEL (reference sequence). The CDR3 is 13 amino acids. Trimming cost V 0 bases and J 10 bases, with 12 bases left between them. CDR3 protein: CASSQDGAGRAFF. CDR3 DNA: TGTGCCAGCAGCCAAGATGGGGCAGGGAGAGCTTTCTTT. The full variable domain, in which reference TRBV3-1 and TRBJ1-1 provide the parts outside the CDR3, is DTAVSQTPKYLVTQMGNDKSIKCEQNLGHDTMYWYKQDSKKFLKIMFSYNNKELIINETVPNRFSPKSPDKAHLNLHINSLELGDSAVYFCASSQDGAGRAFFGQGTRLTVV.

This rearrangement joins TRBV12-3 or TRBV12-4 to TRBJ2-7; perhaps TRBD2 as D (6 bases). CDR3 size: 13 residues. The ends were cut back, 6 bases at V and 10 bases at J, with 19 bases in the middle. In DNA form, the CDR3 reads TGTGCCAGCAGACCCCCGGGACTCGAACTTCAGTACTTC. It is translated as CASRPPGLELQYF.

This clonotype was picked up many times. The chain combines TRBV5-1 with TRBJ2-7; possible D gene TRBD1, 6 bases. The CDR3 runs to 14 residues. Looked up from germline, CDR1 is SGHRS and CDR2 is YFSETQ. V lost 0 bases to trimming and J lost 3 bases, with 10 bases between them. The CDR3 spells CASSLAGHNYEQYF. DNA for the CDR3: TGCGCCAGCAGCTTGGCGGGACACAACTACGAGCAGTACTTC.

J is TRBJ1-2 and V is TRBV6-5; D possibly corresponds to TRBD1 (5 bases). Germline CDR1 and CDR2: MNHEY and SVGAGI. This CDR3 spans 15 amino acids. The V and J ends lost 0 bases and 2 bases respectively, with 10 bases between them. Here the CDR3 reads CASSYSGQGNYGYTF. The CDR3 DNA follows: TGTGCCAGCAGTTACTCGGGCCAGGGAAACTATGGCTACACCTTC.